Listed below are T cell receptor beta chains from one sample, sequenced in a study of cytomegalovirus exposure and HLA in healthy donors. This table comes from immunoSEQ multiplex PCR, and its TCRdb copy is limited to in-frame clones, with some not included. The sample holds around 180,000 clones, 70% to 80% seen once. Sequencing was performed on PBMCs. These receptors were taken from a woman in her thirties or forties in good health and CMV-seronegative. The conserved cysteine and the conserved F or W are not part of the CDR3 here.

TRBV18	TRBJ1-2	ASSPTRGQGFGYT
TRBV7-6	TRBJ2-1	ASSLKSDVAGPTYNEQF
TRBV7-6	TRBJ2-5	ASSLRGGETQY
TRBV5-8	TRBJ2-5	ASSLEGTQETQY
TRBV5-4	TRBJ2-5	ASSLGPLLGDGGTQY
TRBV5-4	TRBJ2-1	ASSLAGGGRNEQF
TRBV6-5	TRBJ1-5	ASRPSGTGNQPQH
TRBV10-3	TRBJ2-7	ATGQGYEQY
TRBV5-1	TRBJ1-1	ASSLAGGNTEAF
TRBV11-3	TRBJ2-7	ASSFRGPRASLTYEQY
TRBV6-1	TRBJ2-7	ASIPQGYHEQY